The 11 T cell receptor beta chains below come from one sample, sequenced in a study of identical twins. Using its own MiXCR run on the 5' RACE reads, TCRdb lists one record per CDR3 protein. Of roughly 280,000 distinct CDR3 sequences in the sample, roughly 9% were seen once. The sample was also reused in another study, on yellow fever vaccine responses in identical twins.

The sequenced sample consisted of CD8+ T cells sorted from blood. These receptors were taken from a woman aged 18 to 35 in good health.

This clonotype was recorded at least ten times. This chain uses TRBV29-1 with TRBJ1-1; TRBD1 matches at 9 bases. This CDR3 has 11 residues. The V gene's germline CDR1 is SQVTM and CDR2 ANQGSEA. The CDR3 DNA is TGCAGTGAACAGGGGGCAACTGAAGCTTTCTTT. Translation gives CSEQGATEAFF.

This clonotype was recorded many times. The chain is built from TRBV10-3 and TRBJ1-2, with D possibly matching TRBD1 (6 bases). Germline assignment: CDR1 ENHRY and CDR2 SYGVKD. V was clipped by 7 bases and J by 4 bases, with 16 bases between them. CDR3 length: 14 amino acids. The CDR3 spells CAITDAGGLYGYTF. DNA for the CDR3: TGTGCCATCACCGATGCCGGGGGCCTCTATGGCTACACCTTC.

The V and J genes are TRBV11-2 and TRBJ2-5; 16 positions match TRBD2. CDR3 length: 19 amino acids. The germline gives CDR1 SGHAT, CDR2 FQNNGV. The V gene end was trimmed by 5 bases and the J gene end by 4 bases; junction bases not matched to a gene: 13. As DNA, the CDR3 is TGTGCCAGCAGCCCACTCAGGGGGACTAGCGGGGGGGCTGGAGAGACCCAGTACTTC. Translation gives CASSPLRGTSGGAGETQYF.

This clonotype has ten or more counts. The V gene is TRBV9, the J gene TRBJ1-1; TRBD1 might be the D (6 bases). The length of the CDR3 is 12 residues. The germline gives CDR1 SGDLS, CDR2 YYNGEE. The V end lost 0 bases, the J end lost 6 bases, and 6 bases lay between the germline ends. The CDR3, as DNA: TGTGCCAGCAGCGTAGAGGGGGCTGAAGCTTTCTTT. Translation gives CASSVEGAEAFF. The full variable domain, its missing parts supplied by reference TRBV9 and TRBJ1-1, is DSGVTQTPKHLITATGQRVTLRCSPRSGDLSVYWYQQSLDQGLQFLIQYYNGEERAKGNILERFSAQQFPDLHSELNLSSLELGDSALYFCASSVEGAEAFFGQGTRLTVV.

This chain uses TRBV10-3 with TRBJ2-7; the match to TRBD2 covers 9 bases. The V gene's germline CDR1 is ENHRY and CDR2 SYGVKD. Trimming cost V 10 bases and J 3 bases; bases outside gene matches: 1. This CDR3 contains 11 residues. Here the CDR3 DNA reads TGTGCCAGCGGGGGGGGCTACGAGCAGTACTTC. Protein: CASGGGYEQYF.

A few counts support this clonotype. The CDR3 region has the DNA TGCGCCAGCAGCTTGCGACCGTCTGGGGCCAACGTCCTGACTTTC. As protein: CASSLRPSGANVLTF. The J gene is TRBJ2-6, the V gene TRBV5-1, with D uncertain. The CDR3 covers 15 residues. The germline gives CDR1 SGHRS, CDR2 YFSETQ. Trimming removed 1 base at V and 1 base at J, with 6 bases between.

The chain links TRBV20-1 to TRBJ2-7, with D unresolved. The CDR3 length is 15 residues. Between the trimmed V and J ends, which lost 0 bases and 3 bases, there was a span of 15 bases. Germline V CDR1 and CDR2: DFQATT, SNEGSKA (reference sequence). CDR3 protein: CSARDTNFTGYEQYF. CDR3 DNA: TGCAGTGCTAGAGACACAAACTTTACTGGCTACGAGCAGTACTTC.

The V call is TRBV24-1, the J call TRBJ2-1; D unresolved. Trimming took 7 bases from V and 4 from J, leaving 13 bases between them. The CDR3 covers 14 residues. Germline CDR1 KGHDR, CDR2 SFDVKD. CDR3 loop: CATSPGNFYNEQFF. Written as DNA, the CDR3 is TGTGCCACCAGCCCAGGTAATTTTTACAATGAGCAGTTCTTC.

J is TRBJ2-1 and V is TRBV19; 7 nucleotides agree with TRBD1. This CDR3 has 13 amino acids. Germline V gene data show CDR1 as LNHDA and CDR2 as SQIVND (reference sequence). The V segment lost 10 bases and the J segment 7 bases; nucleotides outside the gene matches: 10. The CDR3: CATTTGLENEQFF. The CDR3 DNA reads TGTGCCACTACGACAGGGCTGGAGAATGAGCAGTTCTTC.

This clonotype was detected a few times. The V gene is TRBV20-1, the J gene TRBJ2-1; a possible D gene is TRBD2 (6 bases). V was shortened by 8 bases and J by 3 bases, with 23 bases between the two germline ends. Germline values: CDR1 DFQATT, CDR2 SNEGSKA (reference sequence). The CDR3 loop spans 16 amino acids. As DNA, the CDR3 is TGCAGTTACTACCGGGACTCTCAAAAAAACTACAATGAGCAGTTCTTC. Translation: CSYYRDSQKNYNEQFF.

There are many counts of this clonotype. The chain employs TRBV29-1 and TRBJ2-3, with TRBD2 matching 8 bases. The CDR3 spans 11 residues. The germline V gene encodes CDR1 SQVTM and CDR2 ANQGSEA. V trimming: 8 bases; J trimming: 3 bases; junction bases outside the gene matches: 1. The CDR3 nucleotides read TGCAGCACTAGCGGAACAGATACGCAGTATTTT. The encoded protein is CSTSGTDTQYF.